A selection of T cell receptor beta chains follows, all from one sample in a study of cytomegalovirus exposure and HLA in healthy donors. The method was immunoSEQ multiplex PCR; TCRdb's version includes in-frame clones alone and lacks a portion of them. The profile shows about 150,000 clones, 64% of them singletons. Sample: PBMCs. Receptors originate from a woman aged 30 to 39 in good health and CMV-seropositive. Each CDR3 is given with its conserved first and last residue. D genes are given only for firm matches. For some rows the clone size is stated as once, few or many, or as a class when expanded; others skip it.

J: TRBJ2-1; V: TRBV5-4; size: -; D: TRBD2; CDR3: CASSNGLAGGQFF; DNA: TGTGCCAGCAGCAACGGACTAGCGGGGGGGCAGTTCTTC
J: TRBJ1-2; V: TRBV5-4; size: -; D: TRBD1; CDR3: CASSSITGVDHTF; DNA: TGTGCCAGCAGCTCGATAACAGGGGTCGATCACACCTTC
J: TRBJ2-2; V: TRBV4-1; size: few; D: -; CDR3: CASSQDLAGNTGELFF; DNA: TGCGCCAGCAGCCAAGATCTGGCAGGGAACACCGGGGAGCTGTTTTTT
J: TRBJ1-2; V: TRBV28; size: -; D: -; CDR3: CASSLTGANYGYTF; DNA: TGTGCCAGCAGCCTGACAGGAGCTAACTATGGCTACACCTTC
J: TRBJ2-7; V: TRBV7-2; size: few; D: -; CDR3: CASSLRGQAGTYEQYF; DNA: TGTGCCAGCAGCTTACGCGGGCAGGCGGGGACCTACGAGCAGTACTTC
J: TRBJ2-2; V: TRBV5-1; size: -; D: TRBD1; CDR3: CASSPATGISGELFF; DNA: TGCGCCAGCAGCCCCGCGACAGGGATCTCCGGGGAGCTGTTTTTT
J: TRBJ2-7; V: TRBV11-2; size: -; D: TRBD1; CDR3: CASSSDRVRGQYF; DNA: TGTGCCAGCAGCTCGGACAGGGTCAGGGGGCAGTACTTC
J: TRBJ2-2; V: TRBV27; size: -; D: -; CDR3: CASSLQMNTGELFF; DNA: TGTGCCAGCAGTCTACAGATGAACACCGGGGAGCTGTTTTTT
J: TRBJ2-7; V: TRBV27; size: few; D: TRBD1; CDR3: CASSPGGTGYEQYF; DNA: TGTGCCAGCAGCCCTGGGGGGACAGGCTACGAGCAGTACTTC
J: TRBJ2-3; V: TRBV5-4; size: -; D: TRBD2; CDR3: CASSGGASGYSTDTQYF; DNA: TGTGCCAGCAGCGGGGGCGCTAGCGGGTACTCCACAGATACGCAGTATTTT
J: TRBJ2-7; V: TRBV29-1; size: -; D: -; CDR3: CSVDFMGGYEQYF; DNA: TGCAGCGTTGATTTTATGGGGGGTTACGAGCAGTACTTC
J: TRBJ2-3; V: TRBV5-1; size: few; D: -; CDR3: CASGLGGTDTQYF; DNA: TGCGCCAGCGGATTGGGCGGCACAGATACGCAGTATTTT
J: TRBJ2-5; V: TRBV19; size: -; D: TRBD2; CDR3: CASSFGLAGVGETQYF; DNA: TGTGCCAGTAGCTTTGGACTAGCGGGAGTGGGTGAGACCCAGTACTTC
J: TRBJ2-2; V: TRBV9; size: -; D: -; CDR3: CASRIPRDTGELFF; DNA: TGTGCCAGCAGGATCCCTCGGGATACCGGGGAGCTGTTTTTT
J: TRBJ1-1; V: TRBV30; size: -; D: TRBD1; CDR3: CAWSPPTGAYTEAFF; DNA: TGTGCCTGGAGTCCCCCGACAGGGGCGTACACTGAAGCTTTCTTT
J: TRBJ2-1; V: TRBV2; size: few; D: TRBD2; CDR3: CASSGPGLAGVYNEQFF; DNA: TGTGCCAGCAGTGGACCGGGACTAGCGGGGGTATATAATGAGCAGTTCTTC
J: TRBJ2-3; V: TRBV11-3; size: few; D: -; CDR3: CASSFGGSTDTQYF; DNA: TGTGCCAGCAGCTTCGGCGGGAGCACAGATACGCAGTATTTT
J: TRBJ2-5; V: TRBV5-6; size: -; D: -; CDR3: CASSSGRSQYF; DNA: TGTGCCAGCAGCTCAGGCCGGTCGCAGTACTTC
J: TRBJ2-7; V: TRBV10-3; size: -; D: TRBD1; CDR3: CAIRDTGGYEQYF; DNA: TGTGCCATCAGAGACACAGGGGGCTACGAGCAGTACTTC
J: TRBJ1-1; V: TRBV30; size: few; D: -; CDR3: CAWTNGLNTEAFF; DNA: TGTGCCTGGACAAACGGGTTGAACACTGAAGCTTTCTTT
J: TRBJ1-1; V: TRBV18; size: -; D: -; CDR3: CASSPYQGSLNTEAFF; DNA: TGTGCCAGCTCACCATATCAGGGTAGTTTGAACACTGAAGCTTTCTTT
J: TRBJ2-1; V: TRBV9; size: -; D: TRBD2; CDR3: CASSPGTSGTNEQFF; DNA: TGTGCCAGCAGCCCGGGGACTAGCGGCACTAATGAGCAGTTCTTC
J: TRBJ1-2; V: TRBV5-1; size: -; D: TRBD1; CDR3: CASRVTGLNYGYTF; DNA: TGCGCCAGCAGGGTGACAGGGTTAAACTATGGCTACACCTTC
J: TRBJ2-7; V: TRBV10-2; size: -; D: TRBD2; CDR3: CASRAGGYRGEQYF; DNA: TGCGCCAGCAGGGCGGGAGGGTACCGCGGCGAGCAGTACTTC
J: TRBJ2-7; V: TRBV6-5; size: -; D: -; CDR3: CASRRTGGVEQYF; DNA: TGTGCCAGCAGACGGACTGGAGGGGTCGAGCAGTACTTC
J: TRBJ2-7; V: TRBV5-1; size: -; D: TRBD1; CDR3: CASSMGQVDYEQYF; DNA: TGCGCCAGCAGCATGGGACAGGTAGACTACGAGCAGTACTTC
J: TRBJ2-4; V: TRBV29-1; size: -; D: TRBD1; CDR3: CSASGQGTIQYF; DNA: TGCAGCGCCTCTGGACAGGGGACCATTCAGTACTTC
J: TRBJ2-1; V: TRBV9; size: -; D: TRBD2; CDR3: CASSVSSGGYNEQFF; DNA: TGTGCCAGCAGCGTGTCTAGCGGTGGCTACAATGAGCAGTTCTTC
J: TRBJ1-5; V: TRBV9; size: -; D: TRBD1; CDR3: CASSIGTDRPQHF; DNA: TGTGCCAGCAGCATTGGGACAGACCGGCCCCAGCATTTT
J: TRBJ1-2; V: TRBV2; size: -; D: -; CDR3: CASRPDLGGGYGYTF; DNA: TGTGCCAGCAGACCGGACCTCGGAGGTGGCTATGGCTACACCTTC
J: TRBJ1-2; V: TRBV30; size: -; D: TRBD1; CDR3: CAWSRTGLDGYTF; DNA: TGTGCCTGGAGCCGGACAGGGTTGGATGGCTACACCTTC
J: TRBJ1-3; V: TRBV10-3; size: -; D: -; CDR3: CAPGDVAGNTIYF; DNA: TGTGCCCCAGGGGACGTGGCTGGAAACACCATATATTTT
J: TRBJ1-1; V: TRBV9; size: once; D: TRBD1; CDR3: CASTPGGGTGGEAEAFF; DNA: TGTGCCAGCACCCCAGGGGGGGGGACAGGGGGTGAGGCTGAAGCTTTCTTT
J: TRBJ1-5; V: TRBV25-1; size: -; D: TRBD1; CDR3: CASEEGGQGGNQPQHF; DNA: TGTGCCAGCGAGGAGGGGGGACAGGGAGGGAATCAGCCCCAGCATTTT
J: TRBJ2-5; V: TRBV4-1; size: -; D: -; CDR3: CASSQVPRGRGETQYF; DNA: TGCGCCAGCAGCCAAGTCCCGCGGGGACGGGGAGAGACCCAGTACTTC
J: TRBJ2-5; V: TRBV28; size: -; D: -; CDR3: CASSPRVETQYF; DNA: TGTGCCAGCAGTCCCCGCGTTGAGACCCAGTACTTC
J: TRBJ1-2; V: TRBV2; size: -; D: -; CDR3: CASSPRGGWNYGYTF; DNA: TGTGCCAGCAGTCCGAGGGGAGGTTGGAACTATGGCTACACCTTC